These 18 T cell receptor beta chains share one sample of origin, sequenced in a study of blood T cell repertoires in COVID-19. This table comes from immunoSEQ multiplex PCR, and its TCRdb copy is limited to in-frame clones, with some not included. The data show about 140,000 clones, with around 82% seen just once and 3.5% to 5% held by the top ten. Sequences were obtained from PBMCs or T cells enriched from blood (not recorded which). These receptors came from a man aged 45-65 years in a cohort exposed to, infected with or recovered from COVID-19 (not recorded which).

The gene calls are TRBV6-1 and TRBJ1-1; the D gene is possibly TRBD1 (5 bases). Germline values: CDR1 MNHNS, CDR2 SASEGT. The germline V and J ends were trimmed by 3 bases and 9 bases, with 14 bases remaining between them. The CDR3 has 13 amino acids. The CDR3 region has the DNA TGTGCCAGCAGTGACAGGGATCCCCTTCAAGCTTTCTTT. This sequence encodes CASSDRDPLQAFF.

V usage is TRBV19 and J usage is TRBJ2-6; D is unclear. V lost 4 bases to trimming and J lost 0 bases, with 4 bases between them. This CDR3 is built from 14 residues. Germline-derived CDR1 and CDR2 are LNHDA and SQIVND (reference sequence). CDR3 sequence reads: CASSSASGANVLTF. The CDR3 DNA is TGTGCCAGTAGTAGCGCCTCTGGGGCCAACGTCCTGACTTTC.

This chain connects TRBV3-1 (or the pseudogene TRBV3-2) to TRBJ1-2, with 9 nucleotides matching TRBD1. The germline V gene encodes CDR1 LGHDT and CDR2 YNNKEL (reference sequence). After removal of 2 bases from V and 4 bases from J, the junction contained 8 bases not matched to a gene. The CDR3 has 16 residues. CDR3 nucleotides: TGTGCCAGCAGCCAACCCCCGGGACAGGGTACCTATGGCTACACCTTC. The encoded protein is CASSQPPGQGTYGYTF.

The chain has TRBV5-6 and TRBJ1-1, with 7 bases matching TRBD1. The trim removed 0 bases at V and 1 base at J, leaving 6 bases unmatched. The CDR3 totals 16 residues. The germline V gene encodes CDR1 SGHDT and CDR2 YYEEEE. The CDR3 DNA follows: TGTGCCAGCAGCTTGGGTAGGGACAGTTCGAACACTGAAGCTTTCTTT. Translated, it gives CASSLGRDSSNTEAFF.

The chain carries TRBV29-1 and TRBJ1-1; D not certain. This CDR3 contains 12 residues. V was cut by 4 bases and J by 6 bases, with 12 bases left in between. Germline V CDR1 and CDR2: SQVTM, ANQGSEA. CDR3 nucleotides: TGCAGCGTTGGATCCCGGTCGGCTGAAGCTTTCTTT. It yields the protein CSVGSRSAEAFF.

The chain links TRBV4-1 to TRBJ2-1; TRBD2 aligns across 11 bases. Germline CDR1 and CDR2: MGHRA and YSYEKL. This CDR3 is built from 15 residues. Trimming removed 3 bases from V and 5 bases from J; junction bases left unmatched: 3. The CDR3 spells CASSQPGLADNEQFF. The CDR3 DNA sequence: TGCGCCAGCAGCCAGCCGGGACTAGCGGACAATGAGCAGTTCTTC.

This clone was counted a single time. The chain combines TRBV18 with TRBJ2-5; 8 bases map to TRBD1. Looked up from germline, CDR1 is KGHSH and CDR2 is LQKENI. J lost 5 bases, V lost 5 bases, and 7 bases had no gene match. CDR3 size: 14 residues. DNA of the CDR3: TGTGCCAGCTCATCGCTCAGGGGGCTGGAGACCCAGTACTTC. Translating gives CASSSLRGLETQYF.

The rearrangement links TRBV5-1 to TRBJ2-3; D is possibly TRBD2 (7 bases). The CDR3 loop spans 16 amino acids. Germline V gives CDR1 SGHRS, CDR2 YFSETQ. Deletions cut 1 base from V and 4 bases from J, with 16 bases between. The CDR3 reads CASSLRGGDIADTQYF. The DNA of the CDR3 is TGCGCCAGCAGCTTGCGAGGGGGGGATATCGCAGATACGCAGTATTTT. Full variable domain (rest looked up from reference TRBV5-1 and TRBJ2-3): KAGVTQTPRYLIKTRGQQVTLSCSPISGHRSVSWYQQTPGQGLQFLFEYFSETQRNKGNFPGRFSGRQFSNSRSEMNVSTLELGDSALYLCASSLRGGDIADTQYFGPGTRLTVL.

This clone has a count of ten or more. J is TRBJ1-5 and V is TRBV12-3 or TRBV12-4, with TRBD1 identical over 8 bases. The CDR3 length is 13 residues. V lost 8 bases to trimming and J lost 9 bases; unmatched junction nucleotides: 9. CDR3 loop: CASRVGTGRPQHF. CDR3 nucleotide sequence: TGTGCCAGCCGAGTAGGGACAGGCCGGCCCCAGCATTTT.

The chain carries TRBV15 and TRBJ2-7, with 7 bases aligning to TRBD1. The CDR3 has 11 amino acids. Germline lookup yields CDR1 LNHNV and CDR2 YYDKDF (reference sequence). Trimming cost V 3 bases and J 9 bases; bases outside gene matches: 2. The CDR3 loop reads CATSSGTAQYF. CDR3 DNA: TGTGCCACCAGCAGTGGGACAGCGCAGTACTTC.

The rearrangement joins TRBV12-3 or TRBV12-4 to TRBJ2-7; D remains unclear. V was shortened by 3 bases and J by 5 bases, with 2 bases between the two germline ends. This CDR3 region has 10 residues. The CDR3 here is CASSFNEQYF. DNA of the CDR3: TGTGCCAGCAGTTTTAACGAGCAGTACTTC.

The rearrangement links TRBV21-1 to TRBJ2-7; TRBD2, the table's D call, was not compared with the DNA. TRBV21-1 is a listed pseudogene. This CDR3 region has 16 residues. CDR3 loop: CASSPGGAAGNYEQYF. CDR3 DNA sequence: TGTGCCAGCAGCCCCGGGGGGGCCGCTGGTAATTACGAGCAGTACTTC.

This rearrangement joins TRBV24-1 to TRBJ2-7; D gene uncertain. Germline V gene data show CDR1 as KGHDR and CDR2 as SFDVKD. The germline V and J ends were trimmed by 2 bases and 2 bases, with 12 bases remaining between them. The CDR3 totals 15 residues. The CDR3 is CATSDSRSKTYEQYF. The DNA of the CDR3 is TGTGCCACCAGTGATTCGAGGTCAAAAACCTACGAGCAGTACTTC.

The CDR3 DNA reads as TGTGCCAGCCAACTAGCCGCAACTAATGAAAAACTGTTTTTT. Protein sequence: CASQLAATNEKLFF. The chain carries TRBV28 and TRBJ1-4; D gene ambiguous. Trimming removed 8 bases from V and 0 bases from J, with 10 bases in between. CDR3 size: 14 residues. Germline V gene sequence: CDR1 MDHEN, CDR2 SYDVKM.

The chain recombines TRBV11-2 with TRBJ2-7; 7 bases match TRBD2. The V gene's germline CDR1 is SGHAT and CDR2 FQNNGV. V was clipped by 4 bases and J by 3 bases; unmatched bases: 18. The CDR3 is made up of 18 amino acids. The CDR3 spells CASSSSTSGVLPSYEQYF. The DNA of the CDR3 is TGTGCCAGCAGCTCCTCTACCAGCGGGGTCCTCCCAAGCTACGAGCAGTACTTC.

This clone has a handful of counts. The chain joins TRBV19 to TRBJ1-3; D gene ambiguous. The V and J ends lost 4 bases and 0 bases respectively, with 7 bases between them. Germline loops: CDR1 LNHDA, CDR2 SQIVND (reference sequence). CDR3 length: 14 amino acids. The CDR3 here is CASSTIHSGNTIYF. As DNA, the CDR3 is TGTGCCAGTAGTACCATACACTCTGGAAACACCATATATTTT.

The V gene is TRBV11-2, the J gene TRBJ2-1; TRBD1 matches 8 bases. Germline CDR1 and CDR2: SGHAT and FQNNGV. V was pared by 6 bases and J by 7 bases, with 8 bases of the junction left unmatched. This CDR3 spans 14 amino acids. CDR3 DNA: TGTGCCAGCAGGCTCGGACAGGGAATAAATGAGCAGTTCTTC. Amino acids: CASRLGQGINEQFF.

V and J are TRBV19 and TRBJ2-7, with D perhaps TRBD1 (6 bases). Germline V lookup: CDR1 LNHDA, CDR2 SQIVND (reference sequence). This CDR3 comprises 13 residues. The V and J ends lost 10 bases and 2 bases respectively, with 15 bases between them. In nucleotides, the CDR3 is TGTGCCACCAGGGGTCCCACCACCTACGAGCAGTACTTC. As protein: CATRGPTTYEQYF.